The T cell receptor (beta chain) under discussion was sequenced for a study of T cell repertoires in cytomegalovirus infection (dated 2019 in TCRdb). Regarding the study in general: Donor HLA type was relevant to the analysis, because carriage of CMV infection together with the matching HLA type was indicated by public TCR beta signatures.

Reading from cysteine to phenylalanine, the CDR3 counts 13 amino acids. The kept DNA is CDR3 alone, 39 bases in frame from the first base. V lost 8 bases and J lost 4 bases; the stretch between them is 12 bases long. This clonotype came up a few times. Its antigen has not been determined. No base qualities exist here, and no much larger clone lies one base off it. TCRdb names Illumina HiSeq 1500 as the instrument used. TCRdb reprocessed the public reads (quality trimming at Q25 with fastp, clone calling with MiXCR) and kept in-frame beta chains. Entries are consolidated by CDR3 protein sequence, retaining the most common genes and DNA. This sample comprises approximately 700,000 distinct CDR3 sequences, less than 40% of them detected only once. More than 2.5% of the sample is taken by the ten largest. What the study reported, not specific to this receptor: Cumulative frequency of public TCR beta family members discriminated carriers of CMV infection plus the relevant HLA type in this cohort and an independent roughly 330-donor cohort. The ex vivo response was dominated by HLA-C-restricted CMV-specific TCR beta clonotypes, which also provided the single most frequent clonotype in two of eight donors.

The source material was PBMCs. Rearrangement joined TRBV12-3 or TRBV12-4 to TRBJ2-4; matching of 5 bases hints at TRBD2 as the D gene. The clonotype comes from a human donor in good health (CMV status not recorded). Some clones in this sample may be carry-over from other donors' samples. The base sequence is TGTGCCAGCGCCCGGGGATGGAAAAACATTCAGTACTTC. Translation gives CASARGWKNIQYF.